This is a list of T cell receptor beta chains from one sample in a study of response to subunit inactivated influenza vaccine. In TCRdb, the RT-PCR reads were re-called with MiXCR into one record per CDR3 protein. The sample lists about 700,000 distinct CDR3 sequences, roughly 13% seen once, with less than 7% in the top ten. The sequenced sample was PBMCs from blood, obtained around 14 days before vaccination. All receptors come from a man aged 50-60 years who received an inactivated influenza vaccine. Each CDR3 is given with its conserved first and last residue. The D gene is left open where the match is weak. Some rows have no size entry. The others give once, few or many, or a class for an expanded clone.

clone_size,d_call,v_call,j_call,cdr3_aa,cdr3_nt
few,NA,TRBV4-1,TRBJ2-4,CASSQGAQGSKNIQYF,TGCGCCAGCAGCCAAGGGGCTCAGGGCTCTAAAAACATTCAGTACTTC
NA,TRBD1,TRBV29-1,TRBJ2-7,CSVARDRVHEQYF,TGCAGCGTTGCCCGGGACAGGGTCCACGAGCAGTACTTC
few,TRBD1,TRBV6-1,TRBJ2-7,CASRNRDRARYEQYF,TGTGCCAGCAGAAACCGGGACAGGGCTCGTTACGAGCAGTACTTC
few,NA,TRBV5-1,TRBJ1-1,CASSSTRGMRGTEAFF,TGCGCCAGCAGCTCTACGAGGGGTATGAGAGGGACTGAAGCTTTCTTT
NA,TRBD2,TRBV3-1,TRBJ2-2,CASSKHPLAGGRGELFF,TGTGCCTCCTCCAAACATCCACTAGCGGGAGGCCGCGGGGAGCTGTTTTTT
few,TRBD2,TRBV10-3,TRBJ2-5,CAIRKGTSGGPTQETQYF,TGTGCCATCAGAAAAGGGACTAGCGGGGGGCCGACCCAAGAGACCCAGTACTTC
NA,NA,TRBV9,TRBJ2-7,CASSVADRSYEQYF,TGTGCCAGCAGCGTAGCAGACAGGTCCTACGAGCAGTACTTC
few,NA,TRBV4-2,TRBJ2-7,CASSRADSRSYEQYF,TGTGCCAGCAGCCGAGCAGACAGTAGGAGTTACGAGCAGTACTTC
few,NA,TRBV20-1,TRBJ1-5,CSARAVLGSNQPQHF,TGCAGTGCTAGAGCAGTTCTGGGGAGCAATCAGCCCCAGCATTTT
NA,NA,TRBV27,TRBJ1-2,CASSSGPRYGYTF,TGTGCCAGCAGTTCGGGACCTCGCTATGGCTACACCTTC
NA,NA,TRBV11-2,TRBJ2-1,CASSPDMTIYNEQFF,TGTGCCAGCAGCCCAGACATGACTATTTACAATGAGCAGTTCTTC
few,TRBD1,TRBV6-1,TRBJ1-5,CASSRDSPNQPQHF,TGTGCCAGCAGTCGGGACAGTCCCAATCAGCCCCAGCATTTT
NA,NA,TRBV9,TRBJ2-1,CASSAGESSYNEQFF,TGTGCCAGCAGCGCAGGGGAGAGCTCCTACAATGAGCAGTTCTTC
NA,TRBD2,TRBV7-8,TRBJ2-1,CASSLGAGTSVYNEQFF,TGTGCCAGCAGCTTAGGGGCCGGGACTAGCGTGTACAATGAGCAGTTCTTC
few,TRBD2,TRBV5-1,TRBJ2-5,CASSLDGTSGRETQYF,TGCGCCAGCAGCTTGGATGGGACTAGCGGGCGGGAGACCCAGTACTTC
few,NA,TRBV5-1,TRBJ1-1,CASSLGGQGWKKAFF,TGCGCCAGCAGCCTCGGAGGGCAGGGATGGAAGAAAGCTTTCTTT
many,NA,TRBV5-1,TRBJ2-3,CASNVRPSTDTQYF,TGCGCCAGCAATGTTCGTCCTAGCACAGATACGCAGTATTTT
NA,TRBD2,TRBV19,TRBJ2-3,CDSSRGLAGSTDTQYF,TGTGACAGTAGCAGAGGACTAGCGGGAAGCACAGATACGCAGTATTTT
NA,TRBD2,TRBV29-1,TRBJ2-7,CSVGLALSYEQYF,TGCAGCGTTGGACTAGCCCTCTCCTACGAGCAGTACTTC
few,NA,TRBV4-1,TRBJ1-2,CASSQLMVGPNYGYTF,TGCGCCAGCAGCCAATTAATGGTCGGACCTAACTATGGCTACACCTTC
few,NA,TRBV4-3,TRBJ1-6,CASSQGQGWDSPLHF,TGCGCCAGCAGCCAAGGTCAGGGCTGGGATTCACCCCTCCACTTT
NA,TRBD2,TRBV20-1,TRBJ2-1,CSATGTSGFF,TGCAGTGCAACCGGGACTAGCGGGTTCTTC
few,NA,TRBV3-1,TRBJ2-1,CASSQGAGAYNEQFF,TGTGCCAGCAGCCAAGGCGCAGGGGCCTACAATGAGCAGTTCTTC
NA,NA,TRBV6-5,TRBJ2-3,CASSLKRSSTDTQYF,TGTGCCAGCAGTTTAAAGCGGTCTAGCACAGATACGCAGTATTTT
NA,NA,TRBV5-6,TRBJ2-7,CASSRGRTVTYEQYF,TGTGCCAGCAGCCGGGGACGGACGGTAACTTACGAGCAGTACTTC
NA,TRBD2,TRBV4-2,TRBJ2-3,CASSQDGRGGGDTQYF,TGTGCCAGCAGCCAAGATGGGCGGGGGGGCGGCGATACGCAGTATTTT
few,NA,TRBV29-1,TRBJ2-3,CSVIASTDTQYF,TGCAGCGTTATAGCGAGCACAGATACGCAGTATTTT
NA,NA,TRBV4-1,TRBJ2-2,CASSQTGVGTGELFF,TGCGCCAGCAGCCAAACCGGGGTGGGCACCGGGGAGCTGTTTTTT
NA,NA,TRBV7-9,TRBJ2-7,CASSLEGINNYEQYF,TGTGCCAGCAGCTTGGAGGGGATCAACAACTACGAGCAGTACTTC
few,TRBD1,TRBV18,TRBJ2-2,CASSPTGGPSNTGELFF,TGTGCCAGCTCACCTACAGGGGGCCCTTCGAACACCGGGGAGCTGTTTTTT
NA,NA,TRBV7-2,TRBJ1-3,CASSRNLFSGNTIYF,TGTGCCAGCAGCCGTAACCTATTCTCTGGAAACACCATATATTTT
NA,NA,TRBV14,TRBJ2-5,CASSQVVRGTQYF,TGTGCCAGCAGCCAAGTTGTGCGAGGGACCCAGTACTTC
many,NA,TRBV12-3/TRBV12-4,TRBJ1-5,CASSSDRYSNQPQHF,TGTGCCAGCAGTTCGGACCGTTATAGCAATCAGCCCCAGCATTTT
NA,NA,TRBV20-1,TRBJ2-7,CSARDTAGSYEQYF,TGCAGTGCTAGAGATACAGCTGGATCCTACGAGCAGTACTTC
NA,NA,TRBV18,TRBJ2-3,CASSPPQVDTQYF,TGTGCCAGCTCACCACCGCAGGTAGATACGCAGTATTTT
few,NA,TRBV12-3/TRBV12-4,TRBJ1-1,CASREGTLGAFF,TGTGCCAGCAGGGAGGGGACCCTCGGAGCTTTCTTT
NA,NA,TRBV10-1,TRBJ2-1,CASSDYLNRDEQFF,TGCGCCAGCAGTGACTATCTCAATCGGGATGAGCAGTTCTTC
NA,NA,TRBV20-1,TRBJ2-3,CSADTTTSTDTQYF,TGCAGTGCTGACACGACGACTAGCACAGATACGCAGTATTTT
NA,TRBD2,TRBV6-2/TRBV6-3,TRBJ2-1,CASSGGTSVLGEQFF,TGTGCCAGCAGTGGGGGGACTAGCGTTCTGGGGGAGCAGTTCTTC
NA,NA,TRBV7-2,TRBJ2-5,CASSPRRGGPSGETQYF,TGTGCCAGCAGCCCGCGAAGAGGTGGTCCCTCTGGGGAGACCCAGTACTTC
NA,NA,TRBV5-1,TRBJ2-3,CASSTGHITDTQYF,TGCGCCAGCAGCACCGGACACATCACAGATACGCAGTATTTT